Listed here is a single T cell receptor beta chain. Its specificity is not known. The entry originates in a study of spatial heterogeneity in lung cancer. On the study more broadly: As counted in raw reads, each unique TCR and UMI combination appeared more than ten times on average.

Documented time point: sample taken at primary tumor resection. The cohort: approximately 74 early-stage, untreated non-small cell lung cancer patients. TCRs were sequenced from unsorted whole RNA of tumor, nontumor lung or PBMC. General study findings and limits: How many expanded intratumoral alpha and beta TCRs were present tracked the tumor mutation count, which was a count of nonsynonymous mutations.

The junction had 7 bases not matched to a gene; V was cut back by 7 bases and J by 2 bases. This CDR3 has 15 amino acids. Via MiXCR, TCRdb re-called the 5' RACE reads, giving one row per CDR3 protein. This table has around 1,500 distinct CDR3 sequences, 15% to 19% appearing once. The V gene is TRBV12-3 or TRBV12-4, the J gene TRBJ2-2, with 7 nucleotides matching TRBD2. This TCR was sampled from a male donor with early-stage non-small cell lung cancer. Sequences were derived from lung tumor tissue, sampled at surgery. CDR3 amino acids: CASKKGTTNTGELFF. As DNA, the CDR3 is TGTGCCAGCAAGAAAGGGACTACCAACACCGGGGAGCTGTTTTTT.